The 5 T cell receptor beta chains below all came from one sample that was sequenced in a study of blood T cell repertoires in COVID-19. Repertoires were generated with immunoSEQ multiplex PCR, while TCRdb's copy carries only in-frame clones and drops some. Here the sample spans about 110,000 clones, 71% being singletons. The sample consisted of peripheral blood. All receptors come from a woman between 35 and 50 years old with acute or convalescent COVID-19.

This chain uses TRBV7-2 with TRBJ1-2, with a possible D match to TRBD1 (5 bases). The germline V gene has CDR1 SGHTA and CDR2 FQGNSA. V was clipped by 5 bases and J by 4 bases, with 14 bases between them. The CDR3 covers 14 residues. As DNA, the CDR3 is TGTGCCAGCAGCGGCCTGGGGGGATCCTATGGCTACACCTTC. Translation gives CASSGLGGSYGYTF.

The chain joins TRBV19 to TRBJ2-7; D is perhaps TRBD1 (6 bases). V gave up 5 bases and J gave up 3 bases, with 11 bases separating them. The CDR3 runs 13 residues. Germline CDR1 is LNHDA and CDR2 is SQIVND (reference sequence). The CDR3 sequence: CASSSDRDYEQYF. CDR3 sequence (DNA): TGTGCCAGTAGTTCGGACAGAGACTACGAGCAGTACTTC.

In this sample, this clone turned up once. V usage is TRBV28 and J usage is TRBJ2-3; 10 bases are a match to TRBD2. The CDR3 covers 16 residues. Germline CDR1 and CDR2: MDHEN and SYDVKM. J was trimmed by 2 bases and V by 5 bases; bases with no gene match: 7. In nucleotides, the CDR3 is TGTGCCAGCAGTCTCAAGCGGGGGGGTTTCACAGATACGCAGTATTTT. Amino acids: CASSLKRGGFTDTQYF. Drawing the rest from reference TRBV28 and TRBJ2-3, the complete variable domain is DVKVTQSSRYLVKRTGEKVFLECVQDMDHENMFWYRQDPGLGLRLIYFSYDVKMKEKGDIPEGYSVSREKKERFSLILESASTNQTSMYLCASSLKRGGFTDTQYFGPGTRLTVL.

The chain has TRBV28 and TRBJ1-2; 7 nucleotides match TRBD1. Trimming at V came to 5 bases and at J to 2 bases, leaving 8 bases not matched to a gene. Germline CDR1 MDHEN, CDR2 SYDVKM. The CDR3 is 15 amino acids. The CDR3 coding sequence is TGTGCCAGCAGTCCAACGGACAGGCCCAACTATGGCTACACCTTC. Amino acids: CASSPTDRPNYGYTF.

This clone appeared many times. The rearrangement links TRBV28 to TRBJ2-7, with 7 bases matching TRBD2. The CDR3 loop spans 15 amino acids. Germline V gives CDR1 MDHEN, CDR2 SYDVKM. The V gene end was trimmed by 5 bases and the J gene end by 7 bases; junction bases not matched to a gene: 14. CDR3 region: CASSPLGGGTGEQYF. The CDR3 region has the DNA TGTGCCAGCAGTCCCCTTGGGGGGGGAACGGGAGAGCAGTACTTC. The full variable domain, in which reference TRBV28 and TRBJ2-7 provide the parts outside the CDR3, is DVKVTQSSRYLVKRTGEKVFLECVQDMDHENMFWYRQDPGLGLRLIYFSYDVKMKEKGDIPEGYSVSREKKERFSLILESASTNQTSMYLCASSPLGGGTGEQYFGPGTRLTVT.